A selection of T cell receptor beta chains follows, all from one sample in a study of blood T cell repertoires in COVID-19. Assay used: immunoSEQ multiplex PCR; TCRdb lists only in-frame clones, some missing. Among about 180,000 clones listed, about 82% were seen once. The material sequenced was peripheral blood. These TCRs come from a man aged 65-85 years with active or convalescent COVID-19. The CDR3 runs from the conserved cysteine through the conserved F or W. Fields, in order: J gene, D gene, V gene, clone size, CDR3 DNA, CDR3 protein. A D gene is named only where the DNA matches it firmly. The size of a clone is reported for some rows only, either as once, few or many, or as a class for expanded clones.

J gene: TRBJ2-7
D gene: NA
V gene: TRBV5-1
clone size: NA
CDR3 DNA: TGCGCCAGCAGCTGGGGGGACCCCCAGGACGAGCAGTACTTC
CDR3 protein: CASSWGDPQDEQYF

J gene: TRBJ1-2
D gene: TRBD1
V gene: TRBV28
clone size: NA
CDR3 DNA: TGTGCCAGCAGTTCCTTCTCAGGACAGGTCGGGGGCTACACCTTC
CDR3 protein: CASSSFSGQVGGYTF

J gene: TRBJ2-5
D gene: NA
V gene: TRBV9
clone size: NA
CDR3 DNA: TGTGCCAGCAGCGTAAGGGCAGGGCAAGGGGAGACCCAGTACTTC
CDR3 protein: CASSVRAGQGETQYF

J gene: TRBJ2-3
D gene: TRBD2
V gene: TRBV7-2
clone size: NA
CDR3 DNA: TGTGCCAGCAGCTTAGTAGCGGGGGGTGGCACAGATACGCAGTATTTT
CDR3 protein: CASSLVAGGGTDTQYF

J gene: TRBJ2-7
D gene: NA
V gene: TRBV12-3/TRBV12-4
clone size: NA
CDR3 DNA: TGTGCCAGCAGTTTGCGGGGCCTCTACGAGCAGTACTTC
CDR3 protein: CASSLRGLYEQYF

J gene: TRBJ2-4
D gene: TRBD2
V gene: TRBV11-2
clone size: NA
CDR3 DNA: TGTGCCAGCAGCCCCGGGGGGGATCGGGACATTCAGTACTTC
CDR3 protein: CASSPGGDRDIQYF

J gene: TRBJ1-1
D gene: NA
V gene: TRBV2
clone size: NA
CDR3 DNA: TGTGCCACCAAGAACCGGGGGGCGGACACTGAAGCTTTCTTT
CDR3 protein: CATKNRGADTEAFF

J gene: TRBJ1-2
D gene: TRBD1
V gene: TRBV5-4
clone size: NA
CDR3 DNA: TGTGCCAGCAGCTTCGGACAGGGGGTGAACTATGGCTACACCTTC
CDR3 protein: CASSFGQGVNYGYTF

J gene: TRBJ1-2
D gene: TRBD1
V gene: TRBV13
clone size: NA
CDR3 DNA: TGTGCCAGCAGCTCTTCTAGACAGGGAGGCCACGGCTACACCTTC
CDR3 protein: CASSSSRQGGHGYTF

J gene: TRBJ2-5
D gene: NA
V gene: TRBV5-4
clone size: NA
CDR3 DNA: TGTGCCAGCAGCAATGGCCCACCCCAGGAGACCCAGTACTTC
CDR3 protein: CASSNGPPQETQYF

J gene: TRBJ2-3
D gene: TRBD2
V gene: TRBV9
clone size: few
CDR3 DNA: TGTGCCAGCAGCTACGGACTAGCGGGAACCACAGATACGCAGTATTTT
CDR3 protein: CASSYGLAGTTDTQYF

J gene: TRBJ2-2
D gene: NA
V gene: TRBV5-1
clone size: NA
CDR3 DNA: TGCGCCAGCAGCAGAGCGACAGCCAACACCGGGGAGCTGTTTTTT
CDR3 protein: CASSRATANTGELFF

J gene: TRBJ1-6
D gene: NA
V gene: TRBV19
clone size: few
CDR3 DNA: TGTGCCAGTAATAGAGGCGGAGGAAGTAATTCACCCCTCCACTTT
CDR3 protein: CASNRGGGSNSPLHF

J gene: TRBJ2-3
D gene: TRBD1
V gene: TRBV7-3
clone size: once
CDR3 DNA: TGTGCCAGCAGCTTCACCGGGACAGGAGGATCAGATACGCAGTATTTT
CDR3 protein: CASSFTGTGGSDTQYF

J gene: TRBJ1-5
D gene: TRBD1
V gene: TRBV4-1
clone size: NA
CDR3 DNA: TGCGCCAGCAGCCCCAGGGGGAATAGCAATCAGCCCCAGCATTTT
CDR3 protein: CASSPRGNSNQPQHF

J gene: TRBJ2-7
D gene: NA
V gene: TRBV21-1
clone size: NA
CDR3 DNA: TGTGCCAGCAGCCCCCTGGGGACAGGGGGCGGGTACGAGCAGTACTTC
CDR3 protein: CASSPLGTGGGYEQYF

J gene: TRBJ1-3
D gene: NA
V gene: TRBV6-5
clone size: NA
CDR3 DNA: TGTGCCAGCAGTTACCAGGCCTACTCTGGAAACACCATATATTTT
CDR3 protein: CASSYQAYSGNTIYF

J gene: TRBJ2-7
D gene: NA
V gene: TRBV5-1
clone size: NA
CDR3 DNA: TGCGCCAGCATGGGGCAGTTCCCCTACGAGCAGTACTTC
CDR3 protein: CASMGQFPYEQYF

J gene: TRBJ2-2
D gene: TRBD1
V gene: TRBV7-8
clone size: NA
CDR3 DNA: TGTGCCAGCAGCCCTGGACAGGGGGCCGGGGAGCTGTTTTTT
CDR3 protein: CASSPGQGAGELFF

J gene: TRBJ2-2
D gene: NA
V gene: TRBV11-2
clone size: NA
CDR3 DNA: TGTGCCAGCAGCTTTCCCGACAGATCCACCGGGGAGCTGTTTTTT
CDR3 protein: CASSFPDRSTGELFF

J gene: TRBJ1-5
D gene: NA
V gene: TRBV30
clone size: NA
CDR3 DNA: TGTGCCTGGAGTGTAAAAGGGGGGGGTCAGCCCCAGCATTTT
CDR3 protein: CAWSVKGGGQPQHF

J gene: TRBJ1-4
D gene: NA
V gene: TRBV2
clone size: NA
CDR3 DNA: TGTGCCAGCAGTGATGGGGGGTCAAATGAAAAACTGTTTTTT
CDR3 protein: CASSDGGSNEKLFF

J gene: TRBJ1-1
D gene: NA
V gene: TRBV5-6
clone size: NA
CDR3 DNA: TGTGCCAGCAGCTTAGGTGAGGTGAGGAACACTGAAGCTTTCTTT
CDR3 protein: CASSLGEVRNTEAFF

J gene: TRBJ1-4
D gene: NA
V gene: TRBV5-1
clone size: NA
CDR3 DNA: TGCGCCAGCAGCCCGCATTGGGAGAAGGGTGAAAAACTGTTTTTT
CDR3 protein: CASSPHWEKGEKLFF

J gene: TRBJ2-7
D gene: TRBD1
V gene: TRBV5-1
clone size: NA
CDR3 DNA: TGCGCCAGCAGCTTGGGGTCGATGGGGACAGTCATCTCCTACGAGCAGTACTTC
CDR3 protein: CASSLGSMGTVISYEQYF

J gene: TRBJ1-2
D gene: TRBD1
V gene: TRBV6-5
clone size: NA
CDR3 DNA: TGTGCCAGCAGTCAGACAGGGTACGATGGCTACACCTTC
CDR3 protein: CASSQTGYDGYTF

J gene: TRBJ2-1
D gene: TRBD2
V gene: TRBV6-6
clone size: NA
CDR3 DNA: TGTGCCAGCAGTCTCCTCTCTAGCGGGGGAAGCTCCTACAATGAGCAGTTCTTC
CDR3 protein: CASSLLSSGGSSYNEQFF

J gene: TRBJ2-7
D gene: TRBD1
V gene: TRBV30
clone size: few
CDR3 DNA: TGTGGAGGGACAGGGGGAAATACTTACGAGCAGTACTTC
CDR3 protein: CGGTGGNTYEQYF